In this sample, the clone carrying this T cell receptor (beta chain) turned up a few times. Its antigen is still unknown. The data were taken from a study of human T cells and chemical hapten exposure. The library attached unique molecular identifiers to individual cDNA molecules. TCRdb analysed the RACE reads with MiXCR anew, one entry per CDR3 protein. This sample carries 95,000 to 150,000 distinct CDR3 sequences, approximately 13% of them seen once, and the ten largest clones take around 2.8%. The time point is: pre-sensitization, week 0. Treatment meaning: therapeutic diphenylcyclopropenone sensitization with weekly scalp DPC. General study results and limits: DPC sensitization did not alter TCRs above 1 in 1000 frequency.

V was trimmed by 2 bases and J by 2 bases, leaving 16 bases between them. CDR3 length equals 16 residues. Germline V gene lookup returns CDR1 SGHKS and CDR2 YYEKEE (reference sequence). The TCR comes from a woman under 30 with alopecia areata. Some clones in this sample may be carry-over from other donors' samples. The V gene is TRBV5-5, the J gene TRBJ2-5; a weak D match, TRBD1 (6 bases). Sequences were derived from whole blood, sampled in connection with sensitization to the hapten diphenylcyclopropenone (DPC). DNA for the CDR3: TGTGCCAGCAGCTTCCTGACAGGAAACCATCAAGAGACCCAGTACTTC. Translated, it gives CASSFLTGNHQETQYF.